This TCR beta chain was obtained from a study of blood T cells in healthy people across ages. Primers used in a second PCR of roughly 7 to 12 cycles were a sample-barcoded 5' primer and a J-beta primer mix. In TCRdb, the 5' RACE reads were re-called with MiXCR into one record per CDR3 protein. The repertoire has approximately 1,700,000 distinct CDR3 sequences, approximately 40% of them found once; the top ten carry 23%. V shed 5 bases, J shed 0 bases, and the junction held 14 bases outside the gene matches. The CDR3 contains 19 residues. Germline V lookup: CDR1 MDHEN, CDR2 SYDVKM. Per sample, extraction of total RNA gave at least 6 micrograms in every case.

The clonotype originates from a human donor in good health. Sequenced: blood. V is TRBV28 and J is TRBJ1-4, with 8 nucleotides matching TRBD1. In DNA form, the CDR3 reads TGTGCCAGCAGTGCCCCAGGACAGGGACCGGTCTCAACTAATGAAAAACTGTTTTTT. It is translated as CASSAPGQGPVSTNEKLFF.